Listed below are T cell receptor beta chains from one sample, sequenced in a study of cytomegalovirus exposure and HLA in healthy donors. Measured with immunoSEQ multiplex PCR; TCRdb has only the in-frame clones, and not every one. Altogether under 250,000 clones are present, around 80% being singletons, with the ten largest covering less than 4.5%. The specimen was PBMCs. These receptors were obtained from a male donor in good health and CMV-seronegative. The CDR3 runs from the conserved cysteine through the conserved F or W. D genes are given only for firm matches. The listing skips clone size in some rows; elsewhere it reads once, few, many or a size class.

TRBJ2-1,few,.,TRBV5-4,TGTGCCAGCAGCTTGCAGCTAGCTTACAATGAGCAGTTCTTC,CASSLQLAYNEQFF
TRBJ2-1,.,TRBD2,TRBV29-1,TGCAGCGTTGAAGGGCTAGCGGACCACAATGAGCAGTTCTTC,CSVEGLADHNEQFF
TRBJ2-1,.,.,TRBV1,TGCACCAGCAGCCAAGAGGAGGGTGGGGGGAGAATGCGTAGGCCCTACAATGAGCAGTTCTTC,CTSSQEEGGGRMRRPYNEQFF
TRBJ2-3,.,.,TRBV11-3,TGTGCCAGCAGCTCCTCCACAGATACGCAGTATTTT,CASSSSTDTQYF
TRBJ1-5,once,.,TRBV6-5,TGTGCCAGCAAGCTCGGGGGTAGCAATCAGCCCCAGCATTTT,CASKLGGSNQPQHF
TRBJ2-7,.,.,TRBV5-4,TGTGCCAGCAGCGTATCAGCGGGCTCCGCCTGGGAGCAGTACTTC,CASSVSAGSAWEQYF
TRBJ2-3,.,.,TRBV7-8,TGTGCCAGCAGCTACGATCGGGTTAAGGCAGATACGCAGTATTTT,CASSYDRVKADTQYF
TRBJ2-7,many,TRBD2,TRBV27,TGTGCCAGCAGTTTAACTAGCGGGAGGGCCAGGGAGCAGTACTTC,CASSLTSGRAREQYF
TRBJ2-1,.,TRBD2,TRBV6-5,TGTGCCAGCAGTTACAACCCTAGCGGATCCTACAATGAGCAGTTCTTC,CASSYNPSGSYNEQFF
TRBJ1-4,.,.,TRBV5-1,TGCGCCAGCAGCCCGGGGGGCGATGAAAAACTGTTTTTT,CASSPGGDEKLFF
TRBJ1-1,.,.,TRBV6-5,TGTGCCAGCAGTTCCGGACAGAACACTGAAGCTTTCTTT,CASSSGQNTEAFF
TRBJ1-2,.,TRBD1,TRBV5-8,TGTGCCAGCAGCTTCCAGGGGGACTATGGCTACACCTTC,CASSFQGDYGYTF
TRBJ1-4,.,.,TRBV10-2,TGCGCCAGCAGCGAGGGAAAATGGAGCGGGGCTGCGGGTGAAAAACTGTTTTTT,CASSEGKWSGAAGEKLFF
TRBJ1-5,.,TRBD1,TRBV28,TGTGCCAGCAGTTCAGACAGGGGTACCAATCAGCCCCAGCATTTT,CASSSDRGTNQPQHF
TRBJ2-2,.,.,TRBV7-3,TGTGCCAGCAGCCCCTCGAACACCGGGGAGCTGTTTTTT,CASSPSNTGELFF
TRBJ1-5,.,TRBD1,TRBV6-5,TGTGCCAGCAGTTCCGATTCCGGACAGGGGCTCCAGCCCCAGCATTTT,CASSSDSGQGLQPQHF
TRBJ2-7,.,TRBD1,TRBV6-1,TGTGCCAGCAGTGCCCGACAGGGGGCGCATGGCGAGCAGTACTTC,CASSARQGAHGEQYF
TRBJ2-7,.,TRBD2,TRBV5-1,TGCGCCAGCAGCTTGTCGCTAGCGGGAGATTGGGCCGAGCAGTACTTC,CASSLSLAGDWAEQYF
TRBJ2-7,few,.,TRBV27,TGTGCCAGCAGTTCTCGAGTAGCCGGCGAGCAGTACTTC,CASSSRVAGEQYF
TRBJ2-5,.,TRBD1,TRBV14,TGTGCCAGCAGCCAAGTCCCGGACAGGGGGCGGAAGACCCAGTACTTC,CASSQVPDRGRKTQYF
TRBJ1-1,.,.,TRBV5-4,TGTGCCAGCCACACTCCGGAGGAGGGCGGAGCTTTCTTT,CASHTPEEGGAFF
TRBJ1-2,.,.,TRBV11-2,TGTGCCAGCAGCTTAGATGCCAGGGATAGCGGCTACACCTTC,CASSLDARDSGYTF
TRBJ2-1,.,.,TRBV28,TGTGCCAGCAGTGGAGCACAGGGTGGTGAGCAGTTCTTC,CASSGAQGGEQFF
TRBJ2-5,.,TRBD1,TRBV5-4,TGTGCCAGCAGCGAAGACAGGGGAGTGGAGCAGTACTTC,CASSEDRGVEQYF
TRBJ2-1,.,TRBD1,TRBV19,TGTGCCAGTAGTCGGGACAGGGGCCAACATGAGCAGTTCTTC,CASSRDRGQHEQFF
TRBJ2-7,.,TRBD1,TRBV20-1,TGCAGTGCTAGAGGGGGACAGCCCCCGTACTTC,CSARGGQPPYF
TRBJ1-4,.,.,TRBV19,TGTGCCAGTAGTGACTTCGGACTATCCACTAATGAAAAACTGTTTTTT,CASSDFGLSTNEKLFF
TRBJ2-5,.,TRBD1,TRBV6-5,TGTGCCAGCAGTCGAGGGACAGGGAGAGAGACCCAGTACTTC,CASSRGTGRETQYF
TRBJ2-2,once,TRBD1,TRBV15,TGTGCCACCGGCAGAGGGACAGCAAACACCGGGGAGCTGTTTTTT,CATGRGTANTGELFF
TRBJ2-7,few,TRBD2,TRBV6-6,TGTGCCAGCGTCGCTAGCGGTTACTCCTACGAGCAGTACTTC,CASVASGYSYEQYF
TRBJ2-1,.,.,TRBV11-2,TGTGCCAGCAGCCCCCCTCCCAATGAGCAGTTCTTC,CASSPPPNEQFF
TRBJ2-7,.,TRBD2,TRBV27,TGTGCCAGCAGTTTCGGCGGGAGCTCCTACGAGCAGTACTTC,CASSFGGSSYEQYF
TRBJ1-2,.,.,TRBV5-5,TGTGCCAGCAGCTTGGACAGGGTAAACTATGGCTACACCTTC,CASSLDRVNYGYTF
TRBJ1-2,.,.,TRBV19,TGTGCCAGTACGGGCAGGGTGTCCTATGGCTACACCTTC,CASTGRVSYGYTF
TRBJ2-7,.,.,TRBV5-6,TGTGCCAGCAGCCCGGGGATTACGGCAGGAATGGGCGAGCAGTACTTC,CASSPGITAGMGEQYF
TRBJ2-7,.,.,TRBV28,TGTGCCAGCAGACGTCTCGACAACCTCCGGCGCGAGCAGTACTTC,CASRRLDNLRREQYF
TRBJ2-1,.,TRBD1,TRBV19,TGTGCCAGTAGTATACAGGACAGGGGGGGTGAGCAGTTCTTC,CASSIQDRGGEQFF
TRBJ1-6,.,.,TRBV7-9,TGTGCCAGCAGCATCTCTCTTCCGGGAGATAATTCACCCCTCCACTTT,CASSISLPGDNSPLHF
TRBJ1-1,few,TRBD1,TRBV2,TGTGCCAGCAGCTGGGACAGGGTGTACCCAAACACTGAAGCTTTCTTT,CASSWDRVYPNTEAFF
TRBJ1-1,few,.,TRBV18,TGTGCCAGCTCACCAACCCTCCAGGGCCTGAACACTGAAGCTTTCTTT,CASSPTLQGLNTEAFF
TRBJ2-7,few,.,TRBV12-1,TGTGCCAGCAGCTTTGCGTCTCCTAGCGGGAGCGCGAGCTCCTACGAGCAGTACTTC,CASSFASPSGSASSYEQYF
TRBJ2-7,.,TRBD2,TRBV5-1,TGCGCCAGCAGCCGTTACTTCCGGACTAGCGGATCCTCCTACGAGCAGTACTTC,CASSRYFRTSGSSYEQYF